This paragraph reports one TCR beta chain. Its antigen is still unknown. One base away there is no much larger clone; base qualities are not given. This sample was included in a study of blood T cell repertoires in COVID-19 (TCRdb year 2020). Background on the whole study: Samples covering the acute and convalescent phases of COVID-19 were provided by collaborators in the United States, Italy and Spain. The prospective study material was composed of cDNA or gDNA derived from T cells, B-cell-depleted T cells, or PBMCs. The dataset comprised deeply sampled blood TCRbeta repertoires from subjects exposed to, actively infected with, or recovered from COVID-19. The repertoires were released in a freely available public database meant as a resource for research on the immune response to SARS-CoV-2. The samples were drawn from two sources: the first 160 participants of the ongoing ImmuneRACE study, and 950 to 1,500 subjects contributed by 6 global collaborators. Sample metadata almost always included a de-identified subject ID, COVID-19 status, age in years and sex. HLA class I and class II types, where available, came from metadata supplied by the sample provider rather than from assay-based typing. The research as a whole found: Clinical and demographic metadata were provided uncurated, with the amount varying by source and participant.

TCRbeta CDR3 regions were amplified from genomic DNA by means of the immunoSEQ Assay, a bias-controlled multiplex PCR. Under the source paper's analysis protocol: Within the assay, amplification of reference gene primers was used to estimate how many nucleated cells each sample contained. To quantify the absolute abundance of each unique TCRbeta CDR3 rearrangement, sequence reads were collapsed and filtered. Productive Simpson clonality was computed per sample as the square root of Simpson's diversity index over productive rearrangements. In TCRdb, the immuneACCESS table is reduced to in-frame sequences with V and J assigned. These tables do not hold every clone; where another copy was compared, an unresolved V gene accounts for under half, and the others remain unexplained. From that table come the V and J calls and clone size; the DNA was used to work out D and trimming. This sample comprises 180,000 or so clones, roughly 79% of them detected only once. Of the sample, 11% is held by the ten largest clones.

One collaborating source in Seattle enrolled patients during active infection and followed them longitudinally through the course of disease. Each collaborating institution followed its own protocols to collect whole blood in K2EDTA tubes. Collaborator samples were shipped for TCRbeta analysis as frozen whole blood, isolated PBMCs, or DNA extracted from either sample type. Material: peripheral blood. This sequence originates from a woman between 40 and 55 years old with COVID-19, enrolled during active disease.

The DNA is as follows: TGTGCCAGCAGCTTGTACCAGGGTGGGGAAAAACTGTTTTTT. Its protein product is CASSLYQGGEKLFF. The chain employs TRBV5-6 and TRBJ1-4, with TRBD1 as a weak D call on 5 bases. V is cut by 1 base and J by 8 bases, and the space between the germline ends is 12 bases. CDR1 and CDR2 are drawn from the germline V gene: SGHDT, YYEEEE. The CDR3, cysteine through phenylalanine, is 14 amino acids long. The DNA shown is the 42-base CDR3, in frame from base 1.